The 29 T cell receptor beta chains in this list originate from one sample, sequenced in a study of shared clonotypes between healthy human individuals. The data were produced by immunoSEQ multiplex PCR, yet TCRdb's version contains in-frame clones alone and is incomplete. The data contain over 750,000 clones, about 96% of them singletons. Naive CD8 cells comprised CD45RO-negative, CCR7-positively selected cells, excluding terminally differentiated effector memory CD45RA+ cells. The sequenced material came from naive CD8+ T cells sorted from blood. The source of these receptors is a man between 25 and 39 years old in good health.

The V and J genes are TRBV6-5 and TRBJ2-1, with 8 bases fitting TRBD1. CDR3 length equals 15 residues. V shed 7 bases and J 3 bases; nucleotides not matched to a gene: 8. Germline CDR1 is MNHEY and CDR2 is SVGAGI. The CDR3 DNA reads as TGTGCCAGCACCCTCGGACAGGGTCTCTACAATGAGCAGTTCTTC. Protein: CASTLGQGLYNEQFF.

The V gene is TRBV7-2, the J gene TRBJ1-5; a possible D gene is TRBD1 (6 bases). V lost 5 bases and J 8 bases, leaving 13 bases between the germline ends. The germline V gene has CDR1 SGHTA and CDR2 FQGNSA. The CDR3 spans 13 residues. CDR3 nucleotides: TGTGCCAGCAGCCTAAATAGGGGGGAGCCCCAGCATTTT. This sequence encodes CASSLNRGEPQHF.

The V call is TRBV11-2, the J call TRBJ2-7; D is possibly TRBD1 or TRBD2 (5 bases each). With 6 bases removed from V and 9 bases from J, the gap between germline ends came to 21 bases. The CDR3 consists of 14 residues. Germline assignment: CDR1 SGHAT and CDR2 FQNNGV. The CDR3 nucleotides read TGTGCCAGCAGGACCGGGACCGTGCAACGATGGCAGTACTTC. Protein product: CASRTGTVQRWQYF.

The rearrangement uses TRBV27 and TRBJ1-1, with a weak D call TRBD1 (5 bases). The CDR3 is 15 amino acids. Germline V gene sequence: CDR1 MNHEY, CDR2 SMNVEV (reference sequence). V was cut by 5 bases and J by 0 bases, with 13 bases left in between. The DNA of the CDR3 is TGTGCCAGCAGTCCCGCAGGGAAGATGAACACTGAAGCTTTCTTT. It specifies CASSPAGKMNTEAFF.

This chain links TRBV29-1 with TRBJ1-1; 7 bases are a match to TRBD1. J was trimmed by 10 bases and V by 7 bases; bases with no gene match: 15. The CDR3 length is 13 residues. Germline CDR1 and CDR2: SQVTM and ANQGSEA. This CDR3 reads CSAIRQGERRAFF. The CDR3 bases are TGCAGCGCTATACGACAGGGAGAAAGACGAGCTTTCTTT. Looking up the rest from reference TRBV29-1 and TRBJ1-1 gives the full variable domain: SAVISQKPSRDICQRGTSLTIQCQVDSQVTMMFWYRQQPGQSLTLIATANQGSEATYESGFVIDKFPISRPNLTFSTLTVSNMSPEDSSIYLCSAIRQGERRAFFGQGTRLTVV.

V gene TRBV2 combines with J gene TRBJ2-7; no clear D gene. This CDR3 has 13 residues. Germline-derived CDR1 and CDR2 are SNHLY and FYNNEI. V lost 2 bases and J 1 base, leaving 6 bases between the germline ends. CDR3 nucleotides: TGTGCCAGCAGTGAAAGGATTTCCTACGAGCAGTACTTC. It codes for CASSERISYEQYF.

The rearrangement joins TRBV9 to TRBJ2-3; 9 nucleotides align to TRBD2. Unmatched junction bases numbered 6, after V lost 1 base and J lost 0 bases. Germline V gene data show CDR1 as SGDLS and CDR2 as YYNGEE. This CDR3 has 17 residues. This chain's CDR3 is CASSVTGTSLSTDTQYF. The CDR3 DNA sequence: TGTGCCAGCAGCGTAACCGGGACTAGCTTAAGCACAGATACGCAGTATTTT.

The CDR3, as DNA: TGTGCCAGCAGTCCCGACCTAGCGGGAGGTCCCCACACAGATACGCAGTATTTT. Protein product: CASSPDLAGGPHTDTQYF. The rearrangement links TRBV27 to TRBJ2-3; TRBD2 matches 11 bases. The junction had 12 bases not matched to a gene; V was cut back by 5 bases and J by 2 bases. This CDR3 comprises 18 residues. Germline lookup yields CDR1 MNHEY and CDR2 SMNVEV (reference sequence).

The V call is TRBV15, the J call TRBJ2-7, with D hard to call. The CDR3 consists of 12 residues. Trimming removed 0 bases from V and 5 bases from J, with 5 bases in between. The germline V gene has CDR1 LNHNV and CDR2 YYDKDF (reference sequence). CDR3 bases: TGTGCCACCAGCAGAGATGTAGACGAGCAGTACTTC. Protein product: CATSRDVDEQYF. Using reference TRBV15 and TRBJ2-7 for the parts outside the CDR3, the full variable domain is DAMVIQNPRYQVTQFGKPVTLSCSQTLNHNVMYWYQQKSSQAPKLLFHYYDKDFNNEADTPDNFQSRRPNTSFCFLDIRSPGLGDTAMYLCATSRDVDEQYFGPGTRLTVT.

This chain joins TRBV6-5 and TRBJ2-1; perhaps TRBD2 as D (6 bases). This CDR3 is built from 16 residues. The V end lost 4 bases, the J end lost 8 bases, and 21 bases lay between the germline ends. The germline V gene encodes CDR1 MNHEY and CDR2 SVGAGI. The CDR3 region has the DNA TGTGCCAGCAGTTGGGACTCGGGGATTTTGGTCGATGAGCAGTTCTTC. Residues: CASSWDSGILVDEQFF.

The V call is TRBV9, the J call TRBJ2-7; the match to TRBD2 covers 10 bases. V shed 4 bases and J 1 base; nucleotides not matched to a gene: 5. CDR1 and CDR2 from the germline V gene are SGDLS and YYNGEE. The CDR3 runs 15 residues. The CDR3 sequence is CASSPGTSVSYEQYF. For the CDR3, the DNA is TGTGCCAGCAGCCCAGGGACTAGCGTGTCCTACGAGCAGTACTTC.

The chain is built from TRBV6-1 and TRBJ2-7; D gene unclear. The CDR3 extends over 13 amino acids. The germline CDR1 and CDR2 sequences are MNHNS and SASEGT. The ends were cut back, 4 bases at V and 6 bases at J, with 13 bases in the middle. The CDR3 DNA follows: TGTGCCAGCAGTGGGGCCCCCTGGGGCGAGCAGTACTTC. It is translated as CASSGAPWGEQYF.

The V and J genes are TRBV14 and TRBJ2-1, with 16 bases aligning to TRBD2. Trimming removed 3 bases from V and 6 bases from J; junction bases left unmatched: 11. Germline CDR1 reads SGHDN; CDR2 reads FVKESK. The CDR3 sequence is 19 residues long. The CDR3, as DNA: TGTGCCAGCAGCCAGGCGGGACTAGCGGGAGGGTTTGATATCAATGAGCAGTTCTTC. Protein sequence: CASSQAGLAGGFDINEQFF.

The CDR3 DNA sequence: TGTGCCAGCAGCTTAGCGGCGGGCTGGACTGAAGCTTTCTTT. As protein: CASSLAAGWTEAFF. V and J are TRBV7-9 and TRBJ1-1; D gene uncertain. The CDR3 totals 14 residues. Trimming removed 0 bases at V and 5 bases at J, with 10 bases between. The V gene's germline CDR1 is SEHNR and CDR2 FQNEAQ (reference sequence).

This chain uses TRBV7-2 with TRBJ2-1, with D maybe TRBD2 (6 bases). Per germline, CDR1 SGHTA and CDR2 FQGNSA. The CDR3 is 15 residues long. Trimming shortened V by 7 bases and J by 4 bases, and 17 bases separated the two germline ends. This CDR3 is CASTTPLRGYNEQFF. The CDR3 region has the DNA TGTGCCAGCACTACCCCTTTGCGGGGTTACAATGAGCAGTTCTTC.

This chain links TRBV11-2 with TRBJ2-5, with D perhaps TRBD2 (5 bases). The CDR3 covers 14 residues. The germline V gene encodes CDR1 SGHAT and CDR2 FQNNGV. V lost 1 base, J lost 3 bases, and 9 bases lay in between. In DNA form, the CDR3 reads TGTGCCAGCAGCTTAGTTACTAGAGAAGAGACCCAGTACTTC. It codes for CASSLVTREETQYF.

The V call is TRBV7-9, the J call TRBJ2-7; D gene unclear. The germline V and J ends were trimmed by 6 bases and 3 bases, with 15 bases remaining between them. This CDR3 has 14 amino acids. CDR1 is SEHNR and CDR2 is FQNEAQ in the germline V gene (reference sequence). The CDR3 DNA sequence: TGTGCCAGCAGTCCTCGAGACTTCGACTACGAGCAGTACTTC. This sequence encodes CASSPRDFDYEQYF.

In regard to this clone: Different DNA sequences within this sample yield the same CDR3. The chain combines TRBV27 with TRBJ2-7, with D possibly TRBD1 on 5 matching bases. The germline CDR1 and CDR2 sequences are MNHEY and SMNVEV (reference sequence). The V end lost 3 bases, the J end lost 3 bases, and 9 bases lay between the germline ends. The CDR3 sequence is 13 residues long. DNA for the CDR3: TGTGCCAGCAGTTTGCTAGACAGCTACGAGCAGTACTTC. Residues: CASSLLDSYEQYF.

This clone was counted a single time. This rearrangement joins TRBV7-3 to TRBJ2-3; D perhaps matches TRBD1 (6 bases). Deletions cut 4 bases from V and 0 bases from J, with 11 bases between. The germline gives CDR1 SGHTA, CDR2 FQGTGA. CDR3 length: 15 residues. The CDR3 bases are TGTGCCAGCAGCTCCGGACAGTTCAGCACAGATACGCAGTATTTT. Its protein product is CASSSGQFSTDTQYF.

The chain combines TRBV28 with TRBJ2-1; D ambiguous. The germline V gene has CDR1 MDHEN and CDR2 SYDVKM. V was clipped by 5 bases and J by 0 bases, with 11 bases between them. The CDR3 contains 15 residues. The CDR3 region has the DNA TGTGCCAGCAGTCCCCCGTCGGACTCCTACAATGAGCAGTTCTTC. This translates into CASSPPSDSYNEQFF.

The J gene is TRBJ2-2, the V gene TRBV4-1, with TRBD2 matching over 13 bases. This CDR3 is built from 18 residues. Germline V gene data show CDR1 as MGHRA and CDR2 as YSYEKL. The trim removed 0 bases at V and 4 bases at J, leaving 5 bases unmatched. The CDR3 DNA reads TGCGCCAGCAGCCAAGACACTAGCGGGAGGGCCCCCACCGGGGAGCTGTTTTTT. Encoded protein: CASSQDTSGRAPTGELFF.

The chain joins TRBV7-9 to TRBJ2-7, with D unresolved. Deletions cut 5 bases from V and 5 bases from J, with 19 bases between. The CDR3 loop spans 15 amino acids. In germline, CDR1 is SEHNR, CDR2 FQNEAQ (reference sequence). The CDR3 spells CASSPPGSPRDEQYF. The CDR3 nucleotides are TGTGCCAGCAGCCCGCCCGGGTCCCCTAGGGACGAGCAGTACTTC.

V is TRBV29-1 and J is TRBJ1-3; 12 nucleotides agree with TRBD1. V gave up 4 bases and J gave up 2 bases; unmatched junction bases: 6. This CDR3 comprises 16 residues. Germline-derived CDR1 and CDR2 are SQVTM and ANQGSEA. The DNA of the CDR3 is TGCAGCGTTGTATGGGGACAGGGGGCGCCTGGAAACACCATATATTTT. Translation gives CSVVWGQGAPGNTIYF.

V gene TRBV5-8 combines with J gene TRBJ1-2, with 9 bases fitting TRBD1. The CDR3 is made up of 13 amino acids. The J segment lost 6 bases and the V segment lost 4 bases, leaving 4 bases of the junction unmatched. The germline V gene encodes CDR1 SGHTS and CDR2 YDEGEE. The CDR3 is CASSRDRVNGYTF. Written as DNA, the CDR3 is TGTGCCAGCAGCCGGGACAGGGTAAATGGCTACACCTTC.

This chain uses TRBV19 with TRBJ2-7; tentatively, D is TRBD2 (5 bases). Germline V gives CDR1 LNHDA, CDR2 SQIVND (reference sequence). The CDR3 length is 15 residues. V gave up 6 bases and J gave up 5 bases, with 20 bases separating them. In nucleotides, the CDR3 is TGTGCCAGTAGCATCTTAGCGACCTCCCCCCACGAGCAGTACTTC. It encodes CASSILATSPHEQYF.

The sample holds one count of this clone. This chain's CDR3 is CASSVGTSITEAFF. The CDR3 DNA reads TGTGCCAGCAGCGTGGGGACTTCGATCACTGAAGCTTTCTTT. V gene TRBV11-1 combines with J gene TRBJ1-1; TRBD1 might be the D (5 bases). Trimming took off 5 bases at V and 4 bases at J, with 14 bases between the two ends. The CDR3 is made up of 14 amino acids. The germline gives CDR1 SGHAT, CDR2 FQDESV (reference sequence). The full variable domain, rest sourced from reference TRBV11-1 and TRBJ1-1, is EAEVAQSPRYKITEKSQAVAFWCDPISGHATLYWYRQILGQGPELLVQFQDESVVDDSQLPKDRFSAERLKGVDSTLKIQPAELGDSAMYLCASSVGTSITEAFFGQGTRLTVV.

This chain uses TRBV4-1 with TRBJ2-2; 9 bases fit TRBD2. Germline V CDR1 and CDR2: MGHRA, YSYEKL. This CDR3 has 14 amino acids. J gave up 6 bases and V 6 bases, and 5 bases lay outside the gene matches. CDR3: CASSLSGSPGELFF. CDR3 DNA: TGCGCCAGCAGTCTTAGCGGGAGTCCCGGGGAGCTGTTTTTT.

V is TRBV10-3 and J is TRBJ1-1; TRBD1 might be the D (5 bases). Per the germline V gene, CDR1 is ENHRY and CDR2 is SYGVKD. Trimming took 4 bases from V and 0 from J, leaving 12 bases between them. This CDR3 comprises 15 residues. The CDR3 sequence is CAISGDGLLNTEAFF. The CDR3 nucleotides are TGTGCCATCAGTGGGGACGGTTTACTGAACACTGAAGCTTTCTTT.

The chain uses TRBV4-2 and TRBJ2-7; weak D call: TRBD2 (5 bases). Trimming removed 4 bases at V and 4 bases at J, with 17 bases between. This CDR3 comprises 15 residues. The germline V gene has CDR1 LGHNA and CDR2 YNFKEQ. In DNA, the CDR3 is TGTGCCAGCAGCCCAATAGCGTCCATGCTTTACGAGCAGTACTTC. Its protein is CASSPIASMLYEQYF.